This section outlines one T cell receptor beta chain sequence together with its context. The V end lost 0 bases, the J end lost 5 bases, and 12 bases lay between the germline ends. CDR1 and CDR2 (germline): SGHNT, YYREEE (reference sequence). The CDR3 is 15 amino acids. This sample was taken from a study of T cell responses to AZD1222 COVID-19 vaccine. Generated by immunoSEQ multiplex PCR, the TCRdb table keeps only in-frame clones and is missing some. The sample lists about 93,000 clones, 80% to 90% occurring once. This chain joins TRBV5-4 and TRBJ2-1; D is ambiguous. The source of this sequence is an adult in good health. The sequencing here drew on peripheral blood, taken on day 0 of AZD1222 vaccination. The CDR3: CASSLAVTRDNEQFF. The CDR3, as DNA: TGTGCCAGCAGCTTGGCGGTCACCCGGGACAATGAGCAGTTCTTC.